One T cell receptor beta chain is described in this entry. Antigen unknown. The sample belongs to a study of T cell responses to AZD1222 COVID-19 vaccine. Findings and limits, study-wide: Donor demographics were predominantly white British with a female majority; clonal diversity may be underestimated. Spike as a whole was targeted by vaccine-associated CD4 TCRs, dominant at 160-218 and 743-854.

Assay: immunoSEQ multiplex PCR; the TCRdb copy retains only in-frame clones and omits some. The table records more than 95,000 clones, 93% of them present only once. V was shortened by 4 bases and J by 7 bases, with 10 bases between the two germline ends. This CDR3 spans 13 amino acids. The sequence was collected from an adult in good health. The material sequenced was peripheral blood, taken on day 0 of AZD1222 vaccination. The chain has TRBV12-3 or TRBV12-4 and TRBJ1-4, with no clear D. This CDR3 reads CASSWAGGEKLFF. The DNA for the CDR3 is TGTGCCAGCAGTTGGGCAGGAGGTGAAAAACTGTTTTTT.